These 28 T cell receptor beta chains came from one sample sequenced in a study of blood T cell repertoires in COVID-19. Some clones are missing from TCRdb's copy, which holds only in-frame ones; the method was immunoSEQ multiplex PCR. Seen here are fewer than 55,000 clones, about four fifths observed once, and the top ten hold more than 20%. The sample consisted of peripheral blood. All receptors come from a woman at least 80 years old with COVID-19, enrolled during active disease.

The rearrangement joins TRBV14 to TRBJ2-7; 10 positions agree with TRBD1. CDR1 is SGHDN and CDR2 is FVKESK in the germline V gene. Losses at the gene ends were 0 bases for V and 6 bases for J; bases not matched to a gene: 17. The CDR3 is made up of 19 amino acids. CDR3 DNA: TGTGCCAGCAGCCAAGATAGTGACAGGGGGCGAGGCCCCGGGTCCGAGCAGTACTTC. Amino acids: CASSQDSDRGRGPGSEQYF. Supplemented by reference TRBV14 and TRBJ2-7, the full variable domain reads EAGVTQFPSHSVIEKGQTVTLRCDPISGHDNLYWYRRVMGKEIKFLLHFVKESKQDESGMPNNRFLAERTGGTYSTLKVQPAELEDSGVYFCASSQDSDRGRGPGSEQYFGPGTRLTVT.

J is TRBJ1-4 and V is TRBV6-5; D might be TRBD1 (5 bases). Trimming removed 5 bases from V and 14 bases from J, with 15 bases in between. CDR1 and CDR2 (germline): MNHEY, SVGAGI. This CDR3 is built from 12 residues. DNA of the CDR3: TGTGCCAGCAGTACAGGTGGAGTCGGTCTGTTTTTT. It specifies CASSTGGVGLFF.

The J gene is TRBJ2-7, the V gene TRBV5-1; 10 nucleotides match TRBD2. CDR1 SGHRS and CDR2 YFSETQ come from the germline V gene. The CDR3 sequence is 16 residues long. V dropped 4 bases and J dropped 4; count of bases not matched to a gene: 11. The CDR3 coding sequence is TGCGCCAGCAGCCCCCGGGAGAGCGGGAGGGGATACGAGCAGTACTTC. It is translated as CASSPRESGRGYEQYF.

This chain connects TRBV7-3 to TRBJ2-5; the match to TRBD2 covers 8 bases. This CDR3 spans 20 amino acids. V lost 2 bases to trimming and J lost 0 bases; unmatched junction nucleotides: 17. The germline gives CDR1 SGHTA, CDR2 FQGTGA. CDR3 coding DNA: TGTGCCAGCAGCTTAGGGCGGTTGGCGGGAGGCCAGATCCACCAAGAGACCCAGTACTTC. This codes for CASSLGRLAGGQIHQETQYF.

In regard to this clone: The same CDR3 can be traced to other DNA sequences in this sample. The chain combines TRBV5-1 with TRBJ2-7; TRBD2 matches 14 bases. J lost 5 bases, V lost 0 bases, and 7 bases had no gene match. The germline V gene has CDR1 SGHRS and CDR2 YFSETQ. The CDR3 is made up of 17 amino acids. CDR3 residues: CASSLGPGLAGVNEQYF. The DNA of the CDR3 is TGCGCCAGCAGCTTGGGCCCGGGACTAGCGGGAGTAAACGAGCAGTACTTC.

This sequence joins TRBV12-3 or TRBV12-4 and TRBJ2-7; 7 bases are shared with TRBD2. The junction had 1 base not matched to a gene; V was cut back by 6 bases and J by 2 bases. This CDR3 region has 12 residues. The DNA of the CDR3 is TGTGCCAGCAGCGGACTAGCCTACGAGCAGTACTTC. Protein product: CASSGLAYEQYF.

This rearrangement joins TRBV12-3 or TRBV12-4 to TRBJ1-4; possible D gene TRBD1, 6 bases. The length of the CDR3 is 13 residues. Trimming pared 6 bases from V and 7 bases from J, leaving 12 bases between. The CDR3 nucleotides read TGTGCCAGCAGGTTTTCAGGGGTTGAAAAACTGTTTTTT. Its protein is CASRFSGVEKLFF.

The chain links TRBV18 to TRBJ2-7; TRBD1 might be the D (5 bases). V lost 3 bases, J lost 3 bases, and 9 bases lay in between. Germline lookup yields CDR1 KGHSH and CDR2 LQKENI. This CDR3 comprises 13 residues. CDR3 in amino acids: CASSPGALYEQYF. In DNA form, the CDR3 reads TGTGCCAGCTCACCTGGGGCACTCTACGAGCAGTACTTC.

This clone was seen a few times. The chain recombines TRBV6-5 with TRBJ2-2; TRBD1 matches 7 bases. Trimming took 5 bases from V and 12 from J; bases not matched to a gene: 15. Germline assignment: CDR1 MNHEY and CDR2 SVGAGI. The CDR3 has 15 residues. Here the CDR3 reads CASSPGTDPRMKLFF. CDR3 nucleotide sequence: TGTGCCAGCAGTCCCGGGACAGACCCTCGGATGAAGCTGTTTTTT.

A single count supports this clone. The V gene is TRBV7-3, the J gene TRBJ2-4; no definite D call. This CDR3 contains 13 residues. V was clipped by 5 bases and J by 11 bases, with 16 bases between them. Germline V gene sequence: CDR1 SGHTA, CDR2 FQGTGA. DNA for the CDR3: TGTGCCAGCAGCCGCGCACCTGCCGAGGTTCAGTACTTC. It encodes CASSRAPAEVQYF.

The genes are TRBV9 and TRBJ2-2, with D perhaps matching TRBD1 (5 bases). The CDR3 spans 14 residues. V lost 1 base, J lost 1 base, and 5 bases lay in between. CDR1 and CDR2 (germline): SGDLS, YYNGEE. CDR3 DNA: TGTGCCAGCAGCGTAACAGGGAACACCGGGGAGCTGTTTTTT. Translation gives CASSVTGNTGELFF.

This clone showed up just a few times. The chain joins TRBV7-9 to TRBJ2-7; 8 bases are shared with TRBD2. Germline V gives CDR1 SEHNR, CDR2 FQNEAQ (reference sequence). The CDR3 has 16 amino acids. V lost 8 bases to trimming and J lost 6 bases; unmatched junction nucleotides: 18. As DNA, the CDR3 is TGTGCCAGCGAAAGGGGTGGGGCGGGAGGACGGCTCGAGCAGTACTTC. Translation: CASERGGAGGRLEQYF.

The CDR3 nucleotides are TGTGCCAGCAGCTTAGCCGGTAGCGGGATCCGTAATGAGCAGTTCTTC. Protein: CASSLAGSGIRNEQFF. This chain links TRBV7-2 with TRBJ2-1, with 8 bases identical to TRBD2. V shed 0 bases, J shed 7 bases, and the junction held 8 bases outside the gene matches. Germline V lookup: CDR1 SGHTA, CDR2 FQGNSA. The CDR3 runs 16 residues.

The chain is built from TRBV12-3 or TRBV12-4 and TRBJ2-1; 7 bases agree with TRBD1. The V and J ends lost 5 bases and 9 bases, in that order; junction bases with no gene match: 7. The CDR3 is 13 residues long. The DNA of the CDR3 is TGTGCCAGCAGTCCACAGGGGTTTGGTGAGCAGTTCTTC. It specifies CASSPQGFGEQFF.

This clone was seen just once. The chain recombines TRBV19 with TRBJ2-1; D might be TRBD2 (6 bases). Trimming took 3 bases from V and 6 from J, leaving 21 bases between them. The CDR3 runs to 17 residues. Germline values: CDR1 LNHDA, CDR2 SQIVND (reference sequence). For the CDR3, the DNA is TGTGCCAGTAGTATCCTGCCGGGACTTCATGTGTCCAATGAGCAGTTCTTC. This sequence encodes CASSILPGLHVSNEQFF.

V and J are TRBV4-1 and TRBJ1-6; the D gene is possibly TRBD1 (5 bases). Trimming left V 3 bases short and J 15 bases short, with 21 bases between. Germline CDR1 is MGHRA and CDR2 is YSYEKL. The CDR3 totals 15 residues. CDR3 coding DNA: TGCGCCAGCAGCCAGAGGACGGGGGGAGTATGGCGCCTCCACTTT. Translated: CASSQRTGGVWRLHF.

The V and J genes are TRBV28 and TRBJ2-7; TRBD1 matches 7 bases. CDR3 length: 14 amino acids. Trimming removed 5 bases from V and 6 bases from J; junction bases left unmatched: 10. Germline CDR1 reads MDHEN; CDR2 reads SYDVKM. CDR3 in DNA: TGTGCCAGCAGTAGGACAGGAGGAACTTTCGAGCAGTACTTC. This sequence encodes CASSRTGGTFEQYF.

V is TRBV11-2 and J is TRBJ2-7; D uncertain. Germline V CDR1 and CDR2: SGHAT, FQNNGV. V lost 0 bases to trimming and J lost 2 bases, with 8 bases between them. The CDR3 consists of 14 residues. CDR3 coding DNA: TGTGCCAGCAGCTTAGATCCAGGCACCTACGAGCAGTACTTC. As protein: CASSLDPGTYEQYF. The entire variable domain, with the rest obtained from reference TRBV11-2 and TRBJ2-7, is as follows: EAGVAQSPRYKIIEKRQSVAFWCNPISGHATLYWYQQILGQGPKLLIQFQNNGVVDDSQLPKDRFSAERLKGVDSTLKIQPAKLEDSAVYLCASSLDPGTYEQYFGPGTRLTVT.

This sequence joins TRBV9 and TRBJ1-5; 7 bases line up with TRBD1. The CDR3 is 15 amino acids. CDR1 is SGDLS, CDR2 YYNGEE, per germline. V shed 3 bases and J 4 bases; nucleotides not matched to a gene: 7. The DNA of the CDR3 is TGTGCCAGCAGCGCCACGACAGGGTGGAATCAGCCCCAGCATTTT. Its translation: CASSATTGWNQPQHF. Full variable domain (rest looked up from reference TRBV9 and TRBJ1-5): DSGVTQTPKHLITATGQRVTLRCSPRSGDLSVYWYQQSLDQGLQFLIQYYNGEERAKGNILERFSAQQFPDLHSELNLSSLELGDSALYFCASSATTGWNQPQHFGDGTRLSIL.

J is TRBJ1-1 and V is TRBV27, with D unclear. The germline V gene has CDR1 MNHEY and CDR2 SMNVEV (reference sequence). The CDR3 has 14 residues. Trimming pared 3 bases from V and 6 bases from J, leaving 14 bases between. This CDR3 reads CASSFRGREAEAFF. CDR3 in DNA: TGTGCCAGCAGTTTCCGGGGTCGAGAGGCTGAAGCTTTCTTT.

This sequence joins TRBV5-1 and TRBJ2-7; 7 positions agree with TRBD1. With 0 bases clipped from V and 6 bases from J, the junction kept 6 bases outside the gene matches. Germline V gene lookup returns CDR1 SGHRS and CDR2 YFSETQ. The CDR3 contains 14 residues. DNA of the CDR3: TGCGCCAGCAGCTTGGTGACAGGGAATAGCGAGCAGTACTTC. Translating it yields CASSLVTGNSEQYF.

The sample holds one count of this clone. The genes are TRBV7-3 and TRBJ2-1; 10 bases are a match to TRBD1. In germline, CDR1 is SGHTA, CDR2 FQGTGA. The length of the CDR3 is 15 residues. J gave up 4 bases and V 5 bases, and 5 bases lay outside the gene matches. The DNA for the CDR3 is TGTGCCAGCAGCCAAGGACAGGGGGTTTACAATGAGCAGTTCTTC. Protein sequence: CASSQGQGVYNEQFF.

This clone was found once. CDR3 sequence reads: CASSPTAGGHNEQFF. The CDR3 DNA reads as TGTGCCAGCAGCCCCACCGCGGGAGGACACAATGAGCAGTTCTTC. The chain has TRBV11-2 and TRBJ2-1; TRBD2 matches at 8 bases. Looked up from germline, CDR1 is SGHAT and CDR2 is FQNNGV. The CDR3 is 15 residues long. The trim removed 5 bases at V and 5 bases at J, leaving 8 bases unmatched.

The gene calls are TRBV13 and TRBJ1-2, with unresolved D. Trimming removed 3 bases from V and 10 bases from J, with 18 bases in between. Looked up from germline, CDR1 is PRHDT and CDR2 is FYEKMQ (reference sequence). The CDR3 is 14 residues long. The CDR3 coding sequence is TGTGCCAGCAGCTTTGAATTGGATTTAGACACCTACACCTTC. It yields the protein CASSFELDLDTYTF.

The gene calls are TRBV28 and TRBJ2-3; 14 bases agree with TRBD2. The J segment lost 2 bases and the V segment lost 6 bases, leaving 1 base of the junction unmatched. The CDR3 loop spans 15 amino acids. Germline-derived CDR1 and CDR2 are MDHEN and SYDVKM. This CDR3 reads CASRTSGRATDTQYF. CDR3 bases: TGTGCCAGCAGGACTAGCGGGAGGGCCACAGATACGCAGTATTTT.

This chain joins TRBV6-1 and TRBJ2-5; 9 nucleotides line up with TRBD1. Germline CDR1 reads MNHNS; CDR2 reads SASEGT. This CDR3 spans 13 amino acids. Losses at the gene ends were 5 bases for V and 5 bases for J; bases not matched to a gene: 3. The CDR3 DNA reads as TGTGCCAGCAGTAACAGGGGGCCGGAGACCCAGTACTTC. Encoded protein: CASSNRGPETQYF.

The rearrangement uses TRBV25-1 and TRBJ1-2, with 8 nucleotides matching TRBD1. The germline V gene has CDR1 MGHDK and CDR2 SYGVNS. The CDR3 runs 16 residues. Trimming removed 2 bases from V and 3 bases from J; junction bases left unmatched: 8. The CDR3 nucleotides are TGTGCCAGCAGTGAAAGTTTAGGACAGGGAGACTATGGCTACACCTTC. Translated: CASSESLGQGDYGYTF.

This chain links TRBV27 with TRBJ2-3; TRBD2 is a possible D gene (5 bases). Trimming removed 8 bases at V and 4 bases at J, with 16 bases between. From germline, CDR1 is MNHEY and CDR2 SMNVEV (reference sequence). The CDR3 is made up of 14 amino acids. The CDR3: CASYRRTQPDTQYF. The CDR3 DNA reads as TGTGCCAGCTATCGGCGGACTCAACCAGATACGCAGTATTTT.